This entry lists 15 T cell receptor beta chains sequenced from one sample in a study of blood T cell repertoires in COVID-19. Assay: immunoSEQ multiplex PCR; the TCRdb copy retains only in-frame clones and omits some. In the table there are approximately 98,000 clones, approximately 80% of which are singletons. The sequenced material came from peripheral blood. The receptors here all came from an older woman with acute or convalescent COVID-19.

The CDR3 nucleotides are TGTGCCAGCAGTTATGGTCCGAGCTCCTCCTACGAGCAGTACGTC. Translating it yields CASSYGPSSSYEQYV. The chain has TRBV6-5 and TRBJ2-7; D not resolved. The CDR3 length is 15 residues. Germline V gene lookup returns CDR1 MNHEY and CDR2 SVGAGI. V was clipped by 3 bases and J by 0 bases, with 12 bases between them.

The count of this clone is one. The rearrangement links TRBV7-9 to TRBJ2-2; no definite D call. Deletions cut 2 bases from V and 2 bases from J, with 12 bases between. The germline gives CDR1 SEHNR, CDR2 FQNEAQ (reference sequence). This CDR3 region has 16 residues. CDR3 bases: TGTGCCAGCAGCTTAAATCCTAATTTTAACACCGGGGAGCTGTTTTTT. Translating gives CASSLNPNFNTGELFF.

This clone was seen more than once but under ten times. The rearrangement joins TRBV18 to TRBJ1-5; D is uncertain. V was cut by 2 bases and J by 0 bases, with 11 bases left in between. This CDR3 has 16 amino acids. Germline V CDR1 and CDR2: KGHSH, LQKENI. The CDR3 protein is CASSPEGSNSNQPQHF. CDR3 bases: TGTGCCAGCTCACCAGAGGGTAGCAATAGCAATCAGCCCCAGCATTTT.

V gene TRBV27 combines with J gene TRBJ2-1; 8 nucleotides agree with TRBD2. V shed 6 bases, J shed 11 bases, and the junction held 12 bases outside the gene matches. CDR1 is MNHEY and CDR2 is SMNVEV in the germline V gene (reference sequence). The CDR3 totals 14 residues. The CDR3, as DNA: TGTGCCAGCAGCCCGGGAGGGGAGACCCTTCAGCAGTTCTTC. Encoded protein: CASSPGGETLQQFF.

V gene TRBV7-2 combines with J gene TRBJ1-1; possible D gene TRBD1, 5 bases. The V gene's germline CDR1 is SGHTA and CDR2 FQGNSA. The ends were cut back, 5 bases at V and 10 bases at J, with 11 bases in the middle. This CDR3 is 11 amino acids long. The CDR3 loop is CASSPGHVAFF. The CDR3 region has the DNA TGTGCCAGCAGCCCCGGACATGTAGCTTTCTTT. Together with reference TRBV7-2 and TRBJ1-1, the CDR3 gives the full variable domain: GAGVSQSPSNKVTEKGKDVELRCDPISGHTALYWYRQSLGQGLEFLIYFQGNSAPDKSGLPSDRFSAERTGGSVSTLTIQRTQQEDSAVYLCASSPGHVAFFGQGTRLTVV.

The genes are TRBV5-1 and TRBJ2-3; D is ambiguous. The CDR3 covers 14 residues. The ends were cut back, 4 bases at V and 0 bases at J, with 9 bases in the middle. Germline V lookup: CDR1 SGHRS, CDR2 YFSETQ. The CDR3 region is CASSPGPSTDTQYF. Here the CDR3 DNA reads TGCGCCAGCAGCCCAGGCCCTAGCACAGATACGCAGTATTTT.

The V call is TRBV24-1, the J call TRBJ2-5; 8 bases match TRBD2. V lost 5 bases and J lost 7; bases outside the gene matches: 5. CDR1 is KGHDR, CDR2 SFDVKD, per germline. The CDR3 sequence is 13 residues long. CDR3 residues: CATSVSGGATQYF. CDR3 bases: TGTGCCACCAGTGTCTCGGGGGGGGCGACCCAGTACTTC.

This clone has only a few counts. V is TRBV6-2 or TRBV6-3 and J is TRBJ1-2; D gene ambiguous. From germline, CDR1 is MNHEY and CDR2 SVGEGT. This CDR3 contains 13 residues. Trimming took 6 bases from V and 0 from J, leaving 8 bases between them. CDR3 amino acids: CASSWATNYGYTF. CDR3 nucleotides: TGTGCCAGCAGCTGGGCTACTAACTATGGCTACACCTTC.

The chain recombines TRBV15 with TRBJ1-2; possible D gene TRBD1, 5 bases. Trimming stripped 5 bases from V and 7 bases from J, with 14 bases between. Germline CDR1 LNHNV, CDR2 YYDKDF (reference sequence). This CDR3 has 13 residues. The CDR3 loop is CATSWGGGGGYTF. CDR3 DNA: TGTGCCACCAGCTGGGGCGGCGGGGGTGGCTACACCTTC. Using reference TRBV15 and TRBJ1-2 for the parts outside the CDR3, the full variable domain is DAMVIQNPRYQVTQFGKPVTLSCSQTLNHNVMYWYQQKSSQAPKLLFHYYDKDFNNEADTPDNFQSRRPNTSFCFLDIRSPGLGDTAMYLCATSWGGGGGYTFGSGTRLTVV.

In nucleotides, the CDR3 is TGTGCCAGCAGTATAAGACAGGGACGAAACTATGGCTACACCTTC. The encoded protein is CASSIRQGRNYGYTF. The chain is built from TRBV27 and TRBJ1-2; 7 bases line up with TRBD1. Germline-derived CDR1 and CDR2 are MNHEY and SMNVEV (reference sequence). This CDR3 has 15 amino acids. The V segment lost 5 bases and the J segment 2 bases; nucleotides outside the gene matches: 8.

This rearrangement joins TRBV28 to TRBJ1-2; no clear D. Trimming left V 8 bases short and J 0 bases short, with 13 bases between. Germline lookup yields CDR1 MDHEN and CDR2 SYDVKM. This CDR3 region has 14 residues. The CDR3 DNA reads as TGTGCCAGCCGCTCGTGGACTTCTAACTATGGCTACACCTTC. As protein: CASRSWTSNYGYTF.

CDR3 amino acids: CASSIEVADYGYTF. DNA for the CDR3: TGTGCCAGCAGTATAGAGGTGGCAGATTATGGCTACACCTTC. The V gene is TRBV6-2 or TRBV6-3, the J gene TRBJ1-2; D is undetermined. This CDR3 contains 14 residues. The V gene lost 5 bases and the J gene lost 5 bases, with 15 bases spanning the gap. The germline gives CDR1 MNHEY, CDR2 SVGEGT.

The chain is built from TRBV28 and TRBJ2-3; D may be TRBD2 (7 bases). Trimming removed 6 bases at V and 4 bases at J, with 20 bases between. CDR3 length: 16 residues. Looked up from germline, CDR1 is MDHEN and CDR2 is SYDVKM. CDR3: CASSLGRGRVADTQYF. CDR3 nucleotide sequence: TGTGCCAGCAGCCTCGGTAGGGGGAGGGTTGCAGATACGCAGTATTTT.

The chain combines TRBV18 with TRBJ1-2, with 7 bases identical to TRBD1. The CDR3 runs 14 residues. Germline assignment: CDR1 KGHSH and CDR2 LQKENI. The trim removed 6 bases at V and 2 bases at J, leaving 6 bases unmatched. CDR3 DNA: TGTGCCAGCTCTTCGACAGGGACGAACTATGGCTACACCTTC. It is translated as CASSSTGTNYGYTF. The whole variable domain, filled in from reference TRBV18 and TRBJ1-2, reads NAGVMQNPRHLVRRRGQEARLRCSPMKGHSHVYWYRQLPEEGLKFMVYLQKENIIDESGMPKERFSAEFPKEGPSILRIQQVVRGDSAAYFCASSSTGTNYGYTFGSGTRLTVV.

V and J are TRBV10-3 and TRBJ1-2; the match to TRBD1 covers 8 bases. Germline V lookup: CDR1 ENHRY, CDR2 SYGVKD. V lost 10 bases, J lost 6 bases, and 13 bases stayed unmatched. The CDR3 spans 14 residues. The CDR3 protein is CATLPTGGVDGYTF. Written as DNA, the CDR3 is TGTGCCACGTTACCTACAGGGGGTGTAGATGGCTACACCTTC.